This T cell receptor (beta chain) was found in a study of blood T cell repertoires in COVID-19. Study-level information: Whether acute or convalescent, the COVID-19 samples came from the United States, Italy and Spain. Sources were T cells, B-cell-depleted T cells, or PBMCs; the material itself was cDNA or gDNA.

In the study's own analysis: Reference gene primer amplification gave estimated nucleated cell counts. Sequenced by immunoSEQ multiplex PCR; TCRdb stores in-frame clones only, minus some. V and J calls and clone size are those listed in that table; D and trimming were worked out from the DNA. Altogether 210,000 or so clones are present, 80% being singletons, with the ten largest covering 4.5% to 5.5%. Germline trimming cut 0 bases from V and 2 bases from J; bases unmatched to any gene: 4. The CDR3 contains 16 residues. CDR1 and CDR2 (germline): SGHAT, FQNNGV. The V call is TRBV11-2, the J call TRBJ2-1; 7 positions agree with TRBD1. Sequencing was done on a sample of peripheral blood. This TCR was sampled from a human donor in a cohort sampled during active COVID-19. The CDR3 DNA sequence: TGTGCCAGCAGCTTAGATTGGGGACAGCCCTACAATGAGCAGTTCTTC. Protein: CASSLDWGQPYNEQFF.